This T cell receptor beta chain was captured in a study of blood T cell repertoires in COVID-19. About the study: The United States, Italy and Spain provided the acute and convalescent COVID-19 samples. Nucleic acid was either cDNA or gDNA, and it came from T cells, B-cell-depleted T cells, or PBMCs.

A Seattle source enrolled patients during active infection and followed them longitudinally. As handled by the study authors: How many nucleated cells were present was estimated from reference gene primer amplification. Assay: immunoSEQ multiplex PCR; the TCRdb copy retains only in-frame clones and omits some. The V and J calls and clone size were taken over from that table, and D and trimming were inferred from the DNA. This table holds roughly 200,000 clones, around four fifths found once. The germline V gene has CDR1 WSHSY and CDR2 SAAADI. The CDR3 extends over 11 amino acids. V dropped 10 bases and J dropped 9 bases, with 10 bases sitting between them.

Sequencing was performed on peripheral blood. The sequence derives from a woman in her 40s with COVID-19, enrolled during active disease. This chain joins TRBV10-2 and TRBJ1-6; D not certain. This CDR3 reads CATRNSSPLHF. The CDR3 DNA follows: TGCGCCACCCGAAATAGTTCACCCCTCCACTTT.